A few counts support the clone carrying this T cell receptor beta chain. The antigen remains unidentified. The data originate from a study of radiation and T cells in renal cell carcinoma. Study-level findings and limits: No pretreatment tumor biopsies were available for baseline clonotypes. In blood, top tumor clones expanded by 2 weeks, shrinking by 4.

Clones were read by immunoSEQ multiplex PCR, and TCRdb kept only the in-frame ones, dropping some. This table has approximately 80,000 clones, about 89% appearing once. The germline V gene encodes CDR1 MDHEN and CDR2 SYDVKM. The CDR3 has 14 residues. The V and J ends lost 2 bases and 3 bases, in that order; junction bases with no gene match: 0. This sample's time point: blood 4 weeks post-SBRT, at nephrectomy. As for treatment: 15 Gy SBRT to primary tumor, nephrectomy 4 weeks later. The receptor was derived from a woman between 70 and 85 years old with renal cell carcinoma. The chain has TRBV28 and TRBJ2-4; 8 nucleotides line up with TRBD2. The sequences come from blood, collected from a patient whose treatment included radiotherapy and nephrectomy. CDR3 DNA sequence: TGTGCCAGCAGTTTACGGGGGGGCAAAAACATTCAGTACTTC. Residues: CASSLRGGKNIQYF.